Each of the 28 T cell receptor beta chains below was sequenced from the same sample in a study of cytomegalovirus exposure and HLA in healthy donors. This PCR relied on a set of 60 Vbeta primers and 13 Jbeta primers. Sequenced by immunoSEQ multiplex PCR; TCRdb stores in-frame clones only, minus some. This sample carries under 200,000 clones, around three quarters of them seen once, and the ten largest clones take roughly 2.1%. The specimen was PBMCs. These receptors all stem from a man aged 50 or older in good health and CMV-seropositive.

There are a few counts of this clone. The gene calls are TRBV4-3 and TRBJ2-1, with TRBD2 identical over 13 bases. Germline trimming cut 0 bases from V and 12 bases from J; bases unmatched to any gene: 14. The CDR3 extends over 18 amino acids. Per the germline V gene, CDR1 is LGHNA and CDR2 is YSLEER. Written as DNA, the CDR3 is TGCGCCAGCAGCCAAGACCGGGTGACTAGCGGGGGGCCATTTGGGCAGTTCTTC. Its protein is CASSQDRVTSGGPFGQFF.

This clone was recorded once. This chain joins TRBV10-1 and TRBJ2-1; TRBD1 agrees at 8 bases. Per germline, CDR1 WNHNN and CDR2 SYGVQD (reference sequence). CDR3 length: 13 amino acids. The ends lost 5 bases at V and 10 bases at J; junction bases unmatched: 7. CDR3 bases: TGCGCCAGCAGTCCCGGGACAGGTATAGAGCAGTTCTTC. It yields the protein CASSPGTGIEQFF.

The chain recombines TRBV28 with TRBJ1-2; tentatively, D is TRBD1 (5 bases). CDR1 is MDHEN and CDR2 is SYDVKM in the germline V gene. V was clipped by 8 bases and J by 1 base, with 8 bases between them. This CDR3 comprises 12 residues. The DNA of the CDR3 is TGTGCCAGCGGAAGGGGTAACTATGGCTACACCTTC. Its protein is CASGRGNYGYTF.

There are a few counts of this clone. This chain connects TRBV27 to TRBJ2-2; no definite D call. Germline assignment: CDR1 MNHEY and CDR2 SMNVEV (reference sequence). The CDR3 totals 14 residues. Trimming shortened V by 7 bases and J by 1 base, and 10 bases separated the two germline ends. In DNA form, the CDR3 reads TGTGCCAGCACCCCCTTTCTGAACACCGGGGAGCTGTTTTTT. It codes for CASTPFLNTGELFF.

The J gene is TRBJ1-5, the V gene TRBV7-9; D is possibly TRBD1 (6 bases). V lost 5 bases to trimming and J lost 0 bases, with 17 bases between them. The CDR3 contains 17 residues. Looked up from germline, CDR1 is SEHNR and CDR2 is FQNEAQ (reference sequence). CDR3 DNA sequence: TGTGCCAGCAGCCCGAGGCGGACAGATGATAGCAATCAGCCCCAGCATTTT. As protein: CASSPRRTDDSNQPQHF.

This clone has just a few counts. The genes are TRBV13 and TRBJ2-7, with no clear D. The V and J ends lost 5 bases and 6 bases respectively, with 23 bases between them. The CDR3 covers 16 residues. Germline-derived CDR1 and CDR2 are PRHDT and FYEKMQ (reference sequence). The CDR3, as DNA: TGTGCCAGCAGCAAAAGAGACGGAGTGCCTCCTGGCGAGCAGTACTTC. Amino acid sequence: CASSKRDGVPPGEQYF.

The V gene is TRBV4-2, the J gene TRBJ1-1; D is undetermined. Germline lookup yields CDR1 LGHNA and CDR2 YNFKEQ. The CDR3 runs to 15 residues. V lost 1 base and J lost 1, with 10 bases in between. CDR3: CASSQVSPSNTEAFF. For the CDR3, the DNA is TGTGCCAGCAGCCAAGTCTCCCCCTCGAACACTGAAGCTTTCTTT.

Concerning this clone: At one of its ends the junction is not consistent with the germline gene, which may arise from a read error. The CDR3 reads CASTATGTTYEQYF. In DNA, the CDR3 is TGTGCCAGTACCGCCACCGGGACAACCTATGAGCAGTACTTC. This chain uses TRBV19 with TRBJ2-7; weak D call: TRBD1 (6 bases). From germline, CDR1 is LNHDA and CDR2 SQIVND (reference sequence). This CDR3 is built from 14 residues.

In this sample, this clone turned up a few times. As DNA, the CDR3 is TGTGCCAGCAGTGAAGCGACAGGGTTCTTAAATGAAAAACTGTTTTTT. Encoded protein: CASSEATGFLNEKLFF. The chain links TRBV2 to TRBJ1-4, with 7 bases aligning to TRBD1. The ends lost 0 bases at V and 5 bases at J; junction bases unmatched: 6. Germline CDR1 is SNHLY and CDR2 is FYNNEI. The length of the CDR3 is 16 residues. Full variable domain (missing parts from reference TRBV2 and TRBJ1-4): EPEVTQTPSHQVTQMGQEVILRCVPISNHLYFYWYRQILGQKVEFLVSFYNNEISEKSEIFDDQFSVERPDGSNFTLKIRSTKLEDSAMYFCASSEATGFLNEKLFFGSGTQLSVL.

This sequence joins TRBV7-2 and TRBJ1-4, with TRBD1 matching 8 bases. Per the germline V gene, CDR1 is SGHTA and CDR2 is FQGNSA. The junction had 5 bases not matched to a gene; V was cut back by 4 bases and J by 7 bases. This CDR3 contains 14 residues. The CDR3 region is CASSSRGPGEKLFF. DNA of the CDR3: TGTGCCAGCAGCTCCAGGGGGCCCGGTGAAAAACTGTTTTTT.

The genes are TRBV7-8 and TRBJ1-1; 10 nucleotides align to TRBD1. J lost 10 bases, V lost 5 bases, and 4 bases had no gene match. The CDR3 has 12 amino acids. CDR1 is SGHVS, CDR2 FQNEAQ, per germline. In nucleotides, the CDR3 is TGTGCCAGCAGCCCCGACAGGGGGCGAGCTTTCTTT. Translated, it gives CASSPDRGRAFF.

This clone was recorded a few times. The genes are TRBV10-2 and TRBJ1-2; unclear D gene. The CDR3 runs to 16 residues. CDR1 is WSHSY, CDR2 SAAADI, per germline. The V gene lost 10 bases and the J gene lost 5 bases, with 26 bases spanning the gap. The CDR3 loop reads CATGTTGIRPRYGYTF. Written as DNA, the CDR3 is TGCGCCACCGGAACGACGGGGATTAGGCCTCGGTATGGCTACACCTTC.

This sequence joins TRBV19 and TRBJ2-7; D perhaps matches TRBD1 (6 bases). This CDR3 comprises 12 residues. Trimming stripped 10 bases from V and 3 bases from J, with 13 bases between. Germline V gene lookup returns CDR1 LNHDA and CDR2 SQIVND (reference sequence). The CDR3 here is CATRTAGYEQYF. Written as DNA, the CDR3 is TGTGCCACAAGGACAGCTGGCTACGAGCAGTACTTC.

The V and J genes are TRBV6-6 and TRBJ2-2; D is perhaps TRBD2 (5 bases). Trimming left V 8 bases short and J 3 bases short, with 16 bases between. The germline V gene has CDR1 MNHNY and CDR2 SVGAGI (reference sequence). This CDR3 is built from 15 residues. The CDR3 DNA is TGTGCCAGCTTATACGGGGTGGGTGACACCGGGGAGCTGTTTTTT. Translating gives CASLYGVGDTGELFF.

The chain carries TRBV27 and TRBJ1-1; a possible D gene is TRBD1 (5 bases). CDR3 length: 13 residues. Germline CDR1 reads MNHEY; CDR2 reads SMNVEV (reference sequence). Trimming shortened V by 6 bases and J by 10 bases, and 18 bases separated the two germline ends. The DNA of the CDR3 is TGTGCCAGCAGCATTGCGGGGGATGGGGGAGCTTTCTTT. Translated, it gives CASSIAGDGGAFF.

The V gene is TRBV29-1, the J gene TRBJ2-7; 9 nucleotides align to TRBD1. V lost 5 bases to trimming and J lost 4 bases; unmatched junction nucleotides: 9. The CDR3 length is 14 residues. Looked up from germline, CDR1 is SQVTM and CDR2 is ANQGSEA. The CDR3: CSVSHGTGMYEQYF. In nucleotides, the CDR3 is TGCAGCGTTTCCCACGGGACAGGGATGTACGAGCAGTACTTC.

The CDR3 region is CASGEQGLVTEAFF. The DNA of the CDR3 is TGTGCCAGCGGCGAACAGGGCCTTGTGACTGAAGCTTTCTTT. The rearrangement uses TRBV2 and TRBJ1-1; D is perhaps TRBD1 (6 bases). This CDR3 region has 14 residues. Trimming pared 8 bases from V and 5 bases from J, leaving 18 bases between. CDR1 is SNHLY, CDR2 FYNNEI, per germline.

Comments on this clone: Other DNA variants within this sample encode the same CDR3. The J gene is TRBJ2-5, the V gene TRBV5-1, with 8 bases aligning to TRBD2. CDR1 and CDR2 from the germline V gene are SGHRS and YFSETQ. The CDR3 has 13 amino acids. Germline trimming cut 1 base from V and 5 bases from J; bases unmatched to any gene: 1. CDR3 region: CASSLRGGETQYF. CDR3 sequence (DNA): TGCGCCAGCAGCTTGCGGGGGGGGGAGACCCAGTACTTC.

V usage is TRBV7-2 and J usage is TRBJ1-1; TRBD1 is a possible D gene (5 bases). Germline CDR1 reads SGHTA; CDR2 reads FQGNSA. The CDR3 spans 15 residues. V was pared by 2 bases and J by 1 base, with 11 bases between. The CDR3 here is CASSLSGRGNTEAFF. CDR3 bases: TGTGCCAGCAGCTTAAGTGGGAGGGGGAACACTGAAGCTTTCTTT.

This clone has just a few counts. V usage is TRBV2 and J usage is TRBJ1-6; TRBD1 matches at 8 bases. Germline V CDR1 and CDR2: SNHLY, FYNNEI. This CDR3 has 14 residues. With 5 bases clipped from V and 10 bases from J, the junction kept 7 bases outside the gene matches. CDR3 coding DNA: TGTGCCAGCAGTATAGGACAGGGCCTATCACCCCTCCACTTT. Its protein product is CASSIGQGLSPLHF.

The chain carries TRBV4-3 and TRBJ1-6; 11 bases map to TRBD1. The CDR3 has 17 amino acids. Per the germline V gene, CDR1 is LGHNA and CDR2 is YSLEER. V gave up 0 bases and J gave up 10 bases; unmatched junction bases: 8. The CDR3 loop reads CASSQDRWTGGTSPLHF. The CDR3 bases are TGCGCCAGCAGCCAAGATCGGTGGACAGGGGGCACCTCACCCCTCCACTTT.

This rearrangement joins TRBV19 to TRBJ1-5; 9 bases are a match to TRBD1. This CDR3 region has 15 residues. Germline CDR1 is LNHDA and CDR2 is SQIVND (reference sequence). The trim removed 9 bases at V and 3 bases at J, leaving 9 bases unmatched. The CDR3 loop reads CASAGTGIFNQPQHF. The CDR3 nucleotides are TGTGCCAGCGCCGGGACAGGGATTTTCAATCAGCCCCAGCATTTT.

V usage is TRBV4-2 and J usage is TRBJ1-5; perhaps TRBD1 as D (5 bases). Germline CDR1 and CDR2: LGHNA and YNFKEQ. V lost 4 bases and J lost 1, with 11 bases in between. The CDR3 consists of 15 residues. The CDR3 coding sequence is TGTGCCAGCAGCCGGGGGGTGGGCAGCAATCAGCCCCAGCATTTT. As protein: CASSRGVGSNQPQHF.

The chain uses TRBV10-1 and TRBJ2-5; 11 positions agree with TRBD2. Per germline, CDR1 WNHNN and CDR2 SYGVQD (reference sequence). This CDR3 is 16 amino acids long. With 2 bases clipped from V and 4 bases from J, the junction kept 6 bases outside the gene matches. The CDR3 is CASSEGSGGALETQYF. In nucleotides, the CDR3 is TGCGCCAGCAGTGAGGGTAGCGGGGGGGCTTTAGAGACCCAGTACTTC.

Here the CDR3 reads CSGAVGNTIYF. The CDR3 nucleotides read TGCAGTGGAGCCGTTGGAAACACCATATATTTT. V and J are TRBV20-1 and TRBJ1-3; D remains ambiguous. The CDR3 extends over 11 amino acids. Trimming left V 7 bases short and J 3 bases short, with 7 bases between. Germline V lookup: CDR1 DFQATT, CDR2 SNEGSKA (reference sequence).

The rearrangement joins TRBV5-4 to TRBJ1-5, with D unresolved. Per germline, CDR1 SGHNT and CDR2 YYREEE (reference sequence). The CDR3 is 15 residues long. Between the trimmed V and J ends, which lost 0 bases and 4 bases, there was a span of 11 bases. For the CDR3, the DNA is TGTGCCAGCAGCTTGGGAGGAGGGCAGAATCAGCCCCAGCATTTT. Amino acids: CASSLGGGQNQPQHF. Using reference TRBV5-4 and TRBJ1-5 for the parts outside the CDR3, the full variable domain is ETGVTQSPTHLIKTRGQQVTLRCSSQSGHNTVSWYQQALGQGPQFIFQYYREEENGRGNFPPRFSGLQFPNYSSELNVNALELDDSALYLCASSLGGGQNQPQHFGDGTRLSIL.

The chain couples TRBV10-3 to TRBJ1-1; a possible D gene is TRBD1 (5 bases). The ends were cut back, 9 bases at V and 0 bases at J, with 11 bases in the middle. Germline CDR1 reads ENHRY; CDR2 reads SYGVKD. This CDR3 region has 13 residues. The CDR3 DNA follows: TGTGCCATACAACAGGACATGAACACTGAAGCTTTCTTT. Translation gives CAIQQDMNTEAFF.

The chain joins TRBV7-9 to TRBJ1-3, with a weak D call TRBD1 (6 bases). This CDR3 comprises 15 residues. Trimming took off 4 bases at V and 0 bases at J, with 10 bases between the two ends. Per germline, CDR1 SEHNR and CDR2 FQNEAQ (reference sequence). CDR3 sequence (DNA): TGTGCCAGCAGCTCCTCACAGGGCTCTGGAAACACCATATATTTT. Translated: CASSSSQGSGNTIYF.